Described below is a single TCR beta chain sequence and its context. The donor cohort consisted entirely of Caucasian adults residing in Nashville, Tennessee. Repertoires were generated with immunoSEQ multiplex PCR, while TCRdb's copy carries only in-frame clones and drops some. Of a few hundred thousand clones in the sample, around 76% were seen once. This specimen comes from a study of shared clonotypes between healthy human individuals. With 0 bases removed from V and 4 bases from J, the gap between germline ends came to 9 bases. Germline CDR1 is LGHNA and CDR2 is YSLEER. The CDR3 spans 15 residues.

The chain has TRBV4-3 and TRBJ2-2; D is unresolved. Sequencing was performed on PBMCs. The sequence came from a woman in her thirties or forties in good health. Some clones in this sample may be carry-over from other donors' samples. The CDR3 reads CASSQEGRSTGELFF. Here the CDR3 DNA reads TGCGCCAGCAGCCAAGAGGGCCGTAGCACCGGGGAGCTGTTTTTT.